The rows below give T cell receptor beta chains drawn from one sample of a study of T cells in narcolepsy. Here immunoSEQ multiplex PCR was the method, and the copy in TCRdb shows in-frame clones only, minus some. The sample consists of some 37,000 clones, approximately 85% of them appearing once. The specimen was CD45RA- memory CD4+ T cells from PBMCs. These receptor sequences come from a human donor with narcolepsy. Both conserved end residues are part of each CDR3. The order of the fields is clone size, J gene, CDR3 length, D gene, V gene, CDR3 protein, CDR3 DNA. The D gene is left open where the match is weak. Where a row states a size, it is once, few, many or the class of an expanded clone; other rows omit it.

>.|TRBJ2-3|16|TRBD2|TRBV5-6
CASSSPSSGGRDTQYF
TGTGCCAGCAGCTCTCCCTCTAGCGGGGGTCGAGATACGCAGTATTTT
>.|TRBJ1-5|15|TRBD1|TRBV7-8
CASSLAETGFQPQHF
TGTGCCAGCAGCTTAGCGGAGACAGGGTTCCAGCCCCAGCATTTT
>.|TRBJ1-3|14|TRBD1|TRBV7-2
CASSATGAGNTIYF
TGTGCCAGCAGCGCAACAGGGGCAGGAAACACCATATATTTT
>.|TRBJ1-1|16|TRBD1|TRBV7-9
CASRGTGAPENTEAFF
TGTGCCAGCAGGGGGACAGGGGCCCCCGAAAACACTGAAGCTTTCTTT
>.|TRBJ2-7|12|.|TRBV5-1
CASSLDRVQQYF
TGCGCCAGCAGCTTGGACAGGGTGCAGCAGTACTTC
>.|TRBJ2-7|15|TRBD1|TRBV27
CASSLLQGLSYEQYF
TGTGCCAGCAGTCTCCTACAGGGGTTAAGCTACGAGCAGTACTTC
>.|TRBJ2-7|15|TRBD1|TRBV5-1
CASSRTGTAFYEQYF
TGCGCCAGCAGTCGAACCGGGACAGCTTTTTACGAGCAGTACTTC
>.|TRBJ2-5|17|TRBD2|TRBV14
CASSLGLAGPRQETQYF
TGTGCCAGCAGCCTCGGACTAGCGGGGCCTAGACAAGAGACCCAGTACTTC
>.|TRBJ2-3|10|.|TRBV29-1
CSQGTDTQYF
TGCAGCCAAGGAACAGATACGCAGTATTTT
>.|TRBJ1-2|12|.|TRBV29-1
CSVVDSNYGYTF
TGCAGCGTTGTGGACAGTAACTATGGCTACACCTTC
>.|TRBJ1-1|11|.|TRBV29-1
CSHSWGASAFF
TGCAGCCACAGCTGGGGGGCCTCAGCTTTCTTT
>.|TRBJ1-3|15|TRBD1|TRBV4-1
CASSLAGTGGNTIYF
TGCGCCAGCAGCCTCGCCGGGACAGGTGGAAACACCATATATTTT
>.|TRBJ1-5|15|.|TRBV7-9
CASSLGGTPGQPQHF
TGTGCCAGCAGCTTAGGAGGGACGCCCGGGCAGCCCCAGCATTTT
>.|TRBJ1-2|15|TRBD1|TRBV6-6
CASSADRGHGLGYTF
TGTGCCAGCAGTGCGGACAGGGGACATGGACTGGGCTACACCTTC
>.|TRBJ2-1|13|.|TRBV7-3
CASSPGSYNEQFF
TGTGCCAGCAGCCCCGGGTCCTACAATGAGCAGTTCTTC
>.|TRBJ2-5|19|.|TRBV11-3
CASSLGTAVGRRDQETQYF
TGTGCCAGCAGCTTAGGGACAGCTGTGGGCAGGAGGGACCAAGAGACCCAGTACTTC
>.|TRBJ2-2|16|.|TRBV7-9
CASSLELVTNTGELFF
TGTGCCAGCAGCTTAGAGCTAGTCACGAACACCGGGGAGCTGTTTTTT
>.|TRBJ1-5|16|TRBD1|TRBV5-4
CASSLGGGQGNQPQHF
TGTGCCAGCAGCTTGGGGGGAGGACAGGGAAATCAGCCCCAGCATTTT
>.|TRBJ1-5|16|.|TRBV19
CASSIWSGVGNQPQHF
TGTGCCAGTAGTATTTGGTCAGGGGTAGGGAATCAGCCCCAGCATTTT
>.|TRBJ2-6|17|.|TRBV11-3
CASSVVALGAGANVLTF
TGTGCCAGCAGCGTCGTAGCCTTAGGGGCTGGGGCCAACGTCCTGACTTTC
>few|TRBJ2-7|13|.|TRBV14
CASSQGLRKEQYF
TGTGCCAGCAGCCAAGGTTTACGGAAGGAGCAGTACTTC
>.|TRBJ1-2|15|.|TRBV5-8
CASSLYGLANYGYTF
TGTGCCAGCAGCTTGTACGGACTAGCTAACTATGGCTACACCTTC
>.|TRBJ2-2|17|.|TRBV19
CASSKGVETANTGELFF
TGTGCCAGTAGTAAAGGGGTAGAGACAGCGAACACCGGGGAGCTGTTTTTT
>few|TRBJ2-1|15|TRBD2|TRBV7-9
CASSLGGGQYNEQFF
TGTGCCAGCAGCTTAGGCGGGGGGCAGTACAATGAGCAGTTCTTC
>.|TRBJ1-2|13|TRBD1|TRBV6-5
CATLPGQGDGYTF
TGTGCCACACTACCGGGGCAGGGGGATGGCTACACCTTC
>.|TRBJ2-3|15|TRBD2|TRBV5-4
CASSLRTSGSDTQYF
TGTGCCAGCAGCCTTCGGACTAGCGGTTCAGATACGCAGTATTTT
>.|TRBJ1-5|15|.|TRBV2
CASSEKGLIAQPQHF
TGTGCCAGCAGTGAAAAGGGGCTAATTGCTCAGCCCCAGCATTTT
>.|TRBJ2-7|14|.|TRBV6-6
CASGLDGRSYEQYF
TGTGCCAGCGGCCTGGACGGCCGCTCCTACGAGCAGTACTTC
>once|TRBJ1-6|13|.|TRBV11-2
CASSLSYNSPLHF
TGTGCCAGCAGCTTAAGTTATAATTCACCCCTCCACTTT
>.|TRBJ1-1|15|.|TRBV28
CASSLLGAMNTEAFF
TGTGCCAGCAGTTTATTAGGTGCTATGAACACTGAAGCTTTCTTT
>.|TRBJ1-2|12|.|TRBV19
CASSITGYGYTF
TGTGCCAGTAGTATCACAGGCTATGGCTACACCTTC
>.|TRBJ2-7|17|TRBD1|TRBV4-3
CASSQGVPGTGGNEQYF
TGCGCCAGCAGCCAAGGGGTCCCGGGGACAGGGGGCAACGAGCAGTACTTC
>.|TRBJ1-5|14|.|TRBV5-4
CASSLAGRGQPQHF
TGTGCCAGCAGCTTGGCAGGAAGGGGTCAGCCCCAGCATTTT
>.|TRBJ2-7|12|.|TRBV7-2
CASSNQEGKQYF
TGTGCCAGCAGCAACCAAGAGGGGAAGCAGTACTTC
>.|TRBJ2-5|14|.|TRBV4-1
CASSQEGARQTQYF
TGCGCCAGCAGCCAGGAGGGGGCGAGGCAGACCCAGTACTTC
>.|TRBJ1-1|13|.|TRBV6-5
CASSFLRNTEAFF
TGTGCCAGCAGTTTCCTCCGGAACACTGAAGCTTTCTTT
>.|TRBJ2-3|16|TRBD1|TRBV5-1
CASSLSRTGLSDTQYF
TGCGCCAGCAGCTTGAGTCGGACAGGGCTTTCTGATACGCAGTATTTT
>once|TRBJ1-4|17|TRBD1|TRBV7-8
CASSLPRTGGNREKLFF
TGTGCCAGCAGCCTCCCGAGGACAGGTGGCAATAGGGAAAAACTGTTTTTT
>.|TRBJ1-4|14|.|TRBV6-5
CATTTGGDNEKLFF
TGTGCCACCACTACGGGGGGGGATAATGAAAAACTGTTTTTT
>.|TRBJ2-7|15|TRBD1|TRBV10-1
CASSDTGTGDYEQYF
TGCGCCAGCAGTGATACCGGGACAGGAGACTACGAGCAGTACTTC